Presented here are 11 T cell receptor beta chains from one specimen sequenced in a study of T cells in Graves' hyperthyroidism and ophthalmopathy. Amplified TCR beta CDR3 regions derived from RNA transcripts. The primer set for the first-round RT-PCR of the TCR CDR3 was HTBI. MiXCR, run by TCRdb on the multiplex PCR reads, gives a single entry per CDR3 protein. Here the sample spans around 660,000 distinct CDR3 sequences, 45% being singletons. Sequenced: peripheral blood or thyroid tissue (not recorded which). The receptor set was obtained from an adult man with Graves' disease, either hyperthyroidism or ophthalmopathy (not recorded which).

This clonotype has a count of ten or more. J is TRBJ1-6 and V is TRBV9; D ambiguous. The germline V and J ends were trimmed by 3 bases and 3 bases, with 4 bases remaining between them. Germline V CDR1 and CDR2: SGDLS, YYNGEE. The CDR3 totals 13 residues. This CDR3 is CASSAGYNSPLHF. The CDR3 coding sequence is TGTGCCAGCAGCGCGGGCTATAATTCACCCCTCCACTTT.

The chain links TRBV25-1 to TRBJ1-6, with no clear D. Germline CDR1 MGHDK, CDR2 SYGVNS. With 7 bases removed from V and 7 bases from J, the gap between germline ends came to 11 bases. The CDR3 loop spans 13 amino acids. The CDR3 here is CASTLGGNSPLHF. CDR3 in DNA: TGTGCCAGCACCCTAGGAGGCAATTCACCCCTCCACTTT.

The chain links TRBV20-1 to TRBJ1-5; D possibly corresponds to TRBD1 (6 bases). Trimming shortened V by 3 bases and J by 4 bases, and 10 bases separated the two germline ends. Germline V gene data show CDR1 as DFQATT and CDR2 as SNEGSKA (reference sequence). The CDR3 covers 13 residues. The CDR3 DNA reads TGCAGTGCTAGCGACAGGTTAAATCAGCCCCAGCATTTT. It is translated as CSASDRLNQPQHF.

This rearrangement joins TRBV5-4 to TRBJ1-1, with D perhaps matching TRBD1 (5 bases). The CDR3 loop spans 16 amino acids. Germline values: CDR1 SGHNT, CDR2 YYREEE (reference sequence). Trimming removed 0 bases from V and 0 bases from J, with 12 bases in between. CDR3 sequence: CASSLEAGRMNTEAFF. The CDR3 region has the DNA TGTGCCAGCAGCTTGGAGGCAGGGCGTATGAACACTGAAGCTTTCTTT.

This clonotype was found many times. The CDR3 sequence is CASSLARVGGELFF. The CDR3 coding sequence is TGTGCCAGCAGCTTAGCCAGGGTTGGCGGGGAGCTGTTTTTT. The chain uses TRBV7-2 and TRBJ2-2; possibly TRBD1 for D (5 bases). V was shortened by 0 bases and J by 7 bases, with 9 bases between the two germline ends. Germline CDR1 SGHTA, CDR2 FQGNSA. The length of the CDR3 is 14 residues.

In regard to this clonotype: One end of the junction does not line up with germline, which may come from a read error. The V gene is TRBV7-3, the J gene TRBJ1-6; TRBD1 might be the D (6 bases). Germline V gene data show CDR1 as SGHTA and CDR2 as FQGTGA. This CDR3 has 15 amino acids. The CDR3 sequence: CAGSPQGQGGSPLHF. CDR3 coding DNA: TGTGCCGGCAGCCCTCAGGGGCAGGGAGGATCACCCCTCCACTTT.

This clonotype was picked up one time. The rearrangement joins TRBV2 to TRBJ1-6, with D possibly TRBD1 on 6 matching bases. The CDR3 spans 17 residues. Germline values: CDR1 SNHLY, CDR2 FYNNEI. With 4 bases removed from V and 9 bases from J, the gap between germline ends came to 22 bases. The CDR3 sequence is CASSGDSSTGQGSPLHF. Here the CDR3 DNA reads TGTGCCAGCAGTGGAGATAGTTCCACAGGGCAAGGTTCACCCCTCCACTTT.

DNA for the CDR3: TGTGCCATCAGTGAGGGGTGGAGCACTGAAGCTTTCTTT. Translating it yields CAISEGWSTEAFF. J is TRBJ1-1 and V is TRBV10-3; D gene uncertain. The CDR3 runs to 13 residues. Germline CDR1 ENHRY, CDR2 SYGVKD. V was cut by 2 bases and J by 4 bases, with 8 bases left in between.

This clonotype was seen repeatedly, ten times or more. This chain links TRBV7-8 with TRBJ2-7, with D unresolved. CDR1 is SGHVS and CDR2 is FQNEAQ in the germline V gene. V gave up 1 base and J gave up 2 bases, with 9 bases separating them. The CDR3 has 14 residues. This chain's CDR3 is CASSLGTRTYEQYF. The CDR3 nucleotides are TGTGCCAGCAGCTTAGGCACCAGAACCTACGAGCAGTACTTC.

The table lists this clonotype with many counts. The chain joins TRBV29-1 to TRBJ2-7; D uncertain. Germline-derived CDR1 and CDR2 are SQVTM and ANQGSEA. CDR3 length: 11 residues. The germline V and J ends were trimmed by 3 bases and 6 bases, with 9 bases remaining between them. CDR3 in amino acids: CSVDKLGEQYF. As DNA, the CDR3 is TGCAGCGTTGACAAGTTGGGCGAGCAGTACTTC.

This chain links TRBV24-1 with TRBJ2-3, with 7 nucleotides matching TRBD2. CDR1 is KGHDR and CDR2 is SFDVKD in the germline V gene. J was trimmed by 2 bases and V by 4 bases; bases with no gene match: 8. The CDR3 loop spans 16 amino acids. DNA of the CDR3: TGTGCCACCAGTGAGGTCGGGGGGTCGCTCACAGATACGCAGTATTTT. This gives the protein CATSEVGGSLTDTQYF.